The rows below give T cell receptor beta chains drawn from one sample of a study of blood T cell repertoires in COVID-19. TCRdb keeps only in-frame clones here, not all; method: immunoSEQ multiplex PCR. The sample consists of some 190,000 clones, around nine tenths of them appearing once. Sequenced sample: peripheral blood. These receptors all come from a man between 18 and 29 years old with active or convalescent COVID-19. The CDR3 runs from the conserved cysteine through the conserved F or W. D genes are given only for firm matches. The size field is filled for only some rows; it gives once, few, many or a size class.

12	TRBJ2-7	.	.	TRBV24-1	TGTGCCACGAAAGGGGGGGTCGGTGAGCAGTACTTC	CATKGGVGEQYF
15	TRBJ2-3	.	.	TRBV7-8	TGTGCCAGCAGGAAGGGGCGGGATCACACAGATACGCAGTATTTT	CASRKGRDHTDTQYF
12	TRBJ2-3	.	.	TRBV30	TGTGCCTGGAGTCTCTACACAGATACGCAGTATTTT	CAWSLYTDTQYF
15	TRBJ1-5	.	TRBD1	TRBV28	TGTGCCAGCAGTTCCCCAGGGGGTGTAGGTCAGCCCCAGCATTTT	CASSSPGGVGQPQHF
17	TRBJ1-5	.	TRBD1	TRBV2	TGTGCCAGCAGTGTCGGCAGGGGGAAACTTAGCAATCAGCCCCAGCATTTT	CASSVGRGKLSNQPQHF
14	TRBJ1-1	.	.	TRBV5-1	TGCGCCAGCAGCTTGCCAGGGCTGAACACTGAAGCTTTCTTT	CASSLPGLNTEAFF
15	TRBJ2-1	few	.	TRBV11-3	TGTGCCAGCAGCTCTCCGGGAGTGGGCTACAATGAGCAGTTCTTC	CASSSPGVGYNEQFF
14	TRBJ2-7	.	.	TRBV9	TGTGCCAGCAGCGTAGGGGGGGTCTCCTACGAGCAGTACTTC	CASSVGGVSYEQYF
14	TRBJ2-7	once	TRBD1	TRBV27	TGTGCCAGCAGTTCGTGGACAGGGGGGCTCAAGCAGTACTTC	CASSSWTGGLKQYF
15	TRBJ2-7	once	.	TRBV14	TGTGCCAGCAGCCAAGAGCCTCAGGACTCCTACGAGCAGTACTTC	CASSQEPQDSYEQYF
14	TRBJ2-5	.	TRBD2	TRBV5-5	TGTGCCAGCAGCGTACTAGCGGGACAAGAGACCCAGTACTTC	CASSVLAGQETQYF
19	TRBJ2-2	.	TRBD2	TRBV11-1	TGTGCCAGCAGCTTAGCCCTGGGGCTAGCGGGTTCGAACACCGGGGAGCTGTTTTTT	CASSLALGLAGSNTGELFF